The 10 T cell receptor beta chains below were found in one sample sequenced in a study of cytomegalovirus exposure and HLA in healthy donors. TCRdb keeps only in-frame clones here, not all; method: immunoSEQ multiplex PCR. This repertoire shows tens of thousands of clones, about 95% found once; its top ten account for around 1.2%. Sequences were obtained from PBMCs. All receptors come from a woman aged 18 to 35 in good health and CMV-seronegative.

V gene TRBV14 combines with J gene TRBJ2-7, with TRBD1 identical over 8 bases. This CDR3 has 14 amino acids. The V and J ends lost 4 bases and 3 bases, in that order; junction bases with no gene match: 5. In germline, CDR1 is SGHDN, CDR2 FVKESK. The CDR3 nucleotides are TGTGCCAGCAGCCCTAGGACAGGGCTCTACGAGCAGTACTTC. This gives the protein CASSPRTGLYEQYF.

This clone appeared once. The rearrangement links TRBV7-3 to TRBJ2-7; tentatively, D is TRBD1 (5 bases). The V gene lost 2 bases and the J gene lost 2 bases, with 13 bases spanning the gap. The CDR3 has 15 residues. The germline CDR1 and CDR2 sequences are SGHTA and FQGTGA. The DNA of the CDR3 is TGTGCCAGCAGCTTAGGGGCAGCACCCACCTACGAGCAGTACTTC. Translating gives CASSLGAAPTYEQYF.

V and J are TRBV7-2 and TRBJ2-3, with D perhaps matching TRBD1 (6 bases). The V end lost 1 base, the J end lost 2 bases, and 16 bases lay between the germline ends. In germline, CDR1 is SGHTA, CDR2 FQGNSA. CDR3 size: 17 residues. The DNA for the CDR3 is TGTGCCAGCAGCTTAGACGGGGCCAGGGGAATCACAGATACGCAGTATTTT. Translating it yields CASSLDGARGITDTQYF.

The V and J genes are TRBV11-2 and TRBJ2-7; 10 nucleotides agree with TRBD1. With 3 bases clipped from V and 2 bases from J, the junction kept 7 bases outside the gene matches. There are 16 residues in the CDR3. In germline, CDR1 is SGHAT, CDR2 FQNNGV. The CDR3 region has the DNA TGTGCCAGCAGCTTGGGCCCCGGGACAGGGGCCTACGAGCAGTACTTC. Protein sequence: CASSLGPGTGAYEQYF.

Here the CDR3 DNA reads TGTGCCAGCAGCCCAACTAGCGGGAGTTTCCATGAGCAGTTCTTC. This gives the protein CASSPTSGSFHEQFF. The chain has TRBV27 and TRBJ2-1, with 11 bases matching TRBD2. The length of the CDR3 is 15 residues. V gave up 6 bases and J gave up 8 bases; unmatched junction bases: 9. The V gene's germline CDR1 is MNHEY and CDR2 SMNVEV (reference sequence).

The chain uses TRBV7-2 and TRBJ2-1; maybe TRBD2 (5 bases). The CDR3 is made up of 15 amino acids. V was trimmed by 1 base and J by 8 bases, leaving 15 bases between them. Germline CDR1 is SGHTA and CDR2 is FQGNSA. CDR3: CASSLVASMWDEQFF. In DNA form, the CDR3 reads TGTGCCAGCAGCTTAGTGGCTAGCATGTGGGATGAGCAGTTCTTC.

The CDR3 protein is CASADRGPYEQYF. CDR3 in DNA: TGTGCCAGTGCCGACAGGGGCCCCTACGAGCAGTACTTC. V usage is TRBV6-6 and J usage is TRBJ2-7; 8 bases line up with TRBD1. V lost 9 bases to trimming and J lost 2 bases; unmatched junction nucleotides: 6. The CDR3 totals 13 residues. CDR1 and CDR2 from the germline V gene are MNHNY and SVGAGI (reference sequence).

V is TRBV11-2 and J is TRBJ1-4; D gene unclear. The germline gives CDR1 SGHAT, CDR2 FQNNGV. This CDR3 has 16 amino acids. The V end lost 4 bases, the J end lost 0 bases, and 12 bases lay between the germline ends. In DNA, the CDR3 is TGTGCCAGCAGCTCGGGTCGTGCCCCAACTAATGAAAAACTGTTTTTT. Translating gives CASSSGRAPTNEKLFF.

This chain uses TRBV7-8 with TRBJ1-5; possible D gene TRBD1, 5 bases. V was cut by 5 bases and J by 2 bases, with 19 bases left in between. CDR3 length equals 17 residues. CDR1 is SGHVS, CDR2 FQNEAQ, per germline. The CDR3 DNA is TGTGCCAGCAGCCCGGGCGTTGGGGGGGTGGGCAATCAGCCCCAGCATTTT. Protein sequence: CASSPGVGGVGNQPQHF.

The chain couples TRBV7-3 to TRBJ2-7; 8 nucleotides align to TRBD1. The CDR3 covers 15 residues. Germline trimming cut 5 bases from V and 5 bases from J; bases unmatched to any gene: 11. CDR1 and CDR2 (germline): SGHTA, FQGTGA. The CDR3 region is CASSPTRTGTHEQYF. The CDR3 DNA is TGTGCCAGCAGCCCAACCCGGACAGGGACCCACGAGCAGTACTTC.